The clone carrying this T cell receptor beta chain was observed a handful of times. Its antigen is still unknown. Synthesis of TCR cDNA relied on 5'RACE template switching, which attached a universal primer site and UMIs. TCRdb re-derived calls from the 5' RACE reads in MiXCR, one entry per CDR3 protein. The sample has almost 600,000 distinct CDR3 sequences; less than 15% are singletons. This sample stems from a study of T cells after yellow fever vaccination. General study findings and limits: Clones from primary vaccination mostly reappeared after the booster (around 96% CD4, 88% CD8). Only a minor proportion of clonotypes was detected across both CD4 and CD8 compartments. Abundant clonotypes from the bulk population could have been carried over as contaminants into FACS-sorted repertoires.

This TCR came from a man aged 25 to 45 who received the YFV17D yellow fever vaccine. The sample in question was PBMCs, obtained on the day of the yellow fever booster vaccination.

The CDR3 region is CASSAPGYFTEAFF. CDR3 bases: TGTGCCAGCAGCGCTCCAGGGTATTTCACTGAAGCTTTCTTT. V usage is TRBV9 and J usage is TRBJ1-1; a possible D gene is TRBD1 (5 bases). Germline V gene sequence: CDR1 SGDLS, CDR2 YYNGEE. This CDR3 is 14 amino acids long. V lost 3 bases to trimming and J lost 4 bases, with 13 bases between them.